This T cell receptor (beta chain) stems from a study of T cells in Graves' hyperthyroidism and ophthalmopathy. The wider study: The authors collected peripheral blood at initial diagnosis, before any treatment.

RNA transcripts provided the source from which TCR beta CDR3 regions were amplified. Primed by the HTBI set, a first-round RT-PCR was run on the TCR CDR3. Each CDR3 protein is one row after TCRdb ran MiXCR on the multiplex PCR reads. The sample yields around 520,000 distinct CDR3 sequences, approximately 15% seen once. Study findings and constraints: Clonotypes that were expanded in thyroid above 0.001 mostly appeared in blood too.

The CDR3 runs to 15 residues. Germline V lookup: CDR1 DFQATT, CDR2 SNEGSKA (reference sequence). Trimming removed 5 bases from V and 1 base from J; junction bases left unmatched: 7. This clonotype was found many times. Antigen specificity is unknown. Stable disease denoted Graves' hyperthyroidism without ophthalmopathy progression within 18 months. The TCR was taken from a woman in her 40s with Graves' hyperthyroidism. The source material was blood. The V gene is TRBV20-1, the J gene TRBJ2-3, with 9 bases matching TRBD2. The chain's CDR3 is CSAPPGTSRTDTQYF. For the CDR3, the DNA is TGCAGTGCTCCTCCCGGGACTAGCCGCACAGATACGCAGTATTTT.